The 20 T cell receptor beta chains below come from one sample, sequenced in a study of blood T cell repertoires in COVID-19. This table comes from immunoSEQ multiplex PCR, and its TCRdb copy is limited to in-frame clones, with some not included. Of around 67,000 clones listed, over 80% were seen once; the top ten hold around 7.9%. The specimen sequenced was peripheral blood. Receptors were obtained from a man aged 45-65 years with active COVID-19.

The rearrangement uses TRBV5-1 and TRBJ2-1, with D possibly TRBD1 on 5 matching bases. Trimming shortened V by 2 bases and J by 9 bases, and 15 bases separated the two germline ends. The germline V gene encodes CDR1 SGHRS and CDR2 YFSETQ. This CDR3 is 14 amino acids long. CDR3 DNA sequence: TGCGCCAGCAGCTTACTATCAGGGTCCAGTGAGCAGTTCTTC. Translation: CASSLLSGSSEQFF.

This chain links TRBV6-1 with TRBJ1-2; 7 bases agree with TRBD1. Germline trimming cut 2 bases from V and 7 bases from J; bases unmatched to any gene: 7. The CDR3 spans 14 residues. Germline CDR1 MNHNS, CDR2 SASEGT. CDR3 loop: CASSERQGRGGYTF. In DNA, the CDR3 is TGTGCCAGCAGTGAAAGACAGGGTAGGGGTGGCTACACCTTC.

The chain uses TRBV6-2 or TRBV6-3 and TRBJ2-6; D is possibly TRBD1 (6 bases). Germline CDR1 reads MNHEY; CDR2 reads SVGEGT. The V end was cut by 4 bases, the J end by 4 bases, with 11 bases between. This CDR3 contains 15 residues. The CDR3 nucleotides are TGTGCCAGCAGTTGGACAGCCGCAGGGGCCAACGTCCTGACTTTC. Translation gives CASSWTAAGANVLTF.

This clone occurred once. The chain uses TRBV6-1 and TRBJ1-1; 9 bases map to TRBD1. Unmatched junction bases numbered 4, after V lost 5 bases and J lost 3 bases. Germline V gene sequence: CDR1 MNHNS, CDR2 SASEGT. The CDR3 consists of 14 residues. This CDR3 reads CASSFRTGDTEAFF. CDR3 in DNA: TGTGCCAGCAGTTTCCGGACAGGGGACACTGAAGCTTTCTTT.

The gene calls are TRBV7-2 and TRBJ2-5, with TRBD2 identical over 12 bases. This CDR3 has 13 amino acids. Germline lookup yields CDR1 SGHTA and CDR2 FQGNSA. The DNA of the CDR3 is TGTGTCTCTAGCGGGGGGGCTATAGAGACCCAGTACTTC. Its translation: CVSSGGAIETQYF.

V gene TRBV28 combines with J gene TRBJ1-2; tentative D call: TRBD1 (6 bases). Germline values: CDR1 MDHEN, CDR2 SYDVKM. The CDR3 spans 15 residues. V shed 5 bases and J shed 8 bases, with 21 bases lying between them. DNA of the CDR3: TGTGCCAGCAGTCCCACAACGGACAGACAGCGGGGCTACACCTTC. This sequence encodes CASSPTTDRQRGYTF.

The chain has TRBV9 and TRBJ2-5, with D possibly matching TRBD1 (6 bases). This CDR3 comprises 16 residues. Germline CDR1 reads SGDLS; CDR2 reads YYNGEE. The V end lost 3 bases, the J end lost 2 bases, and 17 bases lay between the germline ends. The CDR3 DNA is TGTGCCAGCAGCGCCTCGACTACAGGGAGTCAAGAGACCCAGTACTTC. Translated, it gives CASSASTTGSQETQYF.

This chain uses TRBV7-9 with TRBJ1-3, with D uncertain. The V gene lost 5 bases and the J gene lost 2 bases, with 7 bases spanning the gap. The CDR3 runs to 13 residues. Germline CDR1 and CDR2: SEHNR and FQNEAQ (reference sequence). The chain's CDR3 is CASSRSTGNTIYF. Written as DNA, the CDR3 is TGTGCCAGCAGCCGCAGTACTGGAAACACCATATATTTT.

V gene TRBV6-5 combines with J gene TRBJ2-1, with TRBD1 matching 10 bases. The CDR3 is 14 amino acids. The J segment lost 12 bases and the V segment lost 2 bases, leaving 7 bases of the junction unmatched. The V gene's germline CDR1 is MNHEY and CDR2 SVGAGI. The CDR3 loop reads CASSYKTGGVTQFF. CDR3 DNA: TGTGCCAGCAGTTACAAGACAGGGGGCGTTACGCAGTTCTTC.

The CDR3 loop is CASSLEIAGLPSSGNTIYF. The CDR3 coding sequence is TGTGCCAGCAGTCTTGAGATCGCGGGACTACCGAGCTCTGGAAACACCATATATTTT. The V and J genes are TRBV28 and TRBJ1-3, with TRBD1 as a possible D gene (5 bases). With 5 bases removed from V and 0 bases from J, the gap between germline ends came to 23 bases. The CDR3 is 19 amino acids. Germline loops: CDR1 MDHEN, CDR2 SYDVKM.

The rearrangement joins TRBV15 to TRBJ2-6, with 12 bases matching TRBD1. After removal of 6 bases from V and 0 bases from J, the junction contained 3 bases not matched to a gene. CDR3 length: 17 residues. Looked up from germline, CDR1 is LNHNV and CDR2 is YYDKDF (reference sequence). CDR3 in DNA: TGTGCCACCAGGGGACAGGGGGCGAACTCTGGGGCCAACGTCCTGACTTTC. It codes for CATRGQGANSGANVLTF. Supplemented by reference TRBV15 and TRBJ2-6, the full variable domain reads DAMVIQNPRYQVTQFGKPVTLSCSQTLNHNVMYWYQQKSSQAPKLLFHYYDKDFNNEADTPDNFQSRRPNTSFCFLDIRSPGLGDTAMYLCATRGQGANSGANVLTFGAGSRLTVL.

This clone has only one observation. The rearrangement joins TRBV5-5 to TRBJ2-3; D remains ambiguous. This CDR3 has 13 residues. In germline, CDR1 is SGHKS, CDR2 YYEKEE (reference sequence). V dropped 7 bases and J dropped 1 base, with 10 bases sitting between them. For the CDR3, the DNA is TGTGCCAGCGAAGAGGTGGGCACAGATACGCAGTATTTT. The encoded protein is CASEEVGTDTQYF.

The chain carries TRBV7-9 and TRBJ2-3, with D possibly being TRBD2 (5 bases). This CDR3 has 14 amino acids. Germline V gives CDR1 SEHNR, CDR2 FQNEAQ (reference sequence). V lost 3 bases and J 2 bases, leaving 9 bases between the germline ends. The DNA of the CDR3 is TGTGCCAGCAGCTTTAGCGTAGACACAGATACGCAGTATTTT. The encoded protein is CASSFSVDTDTQYF.

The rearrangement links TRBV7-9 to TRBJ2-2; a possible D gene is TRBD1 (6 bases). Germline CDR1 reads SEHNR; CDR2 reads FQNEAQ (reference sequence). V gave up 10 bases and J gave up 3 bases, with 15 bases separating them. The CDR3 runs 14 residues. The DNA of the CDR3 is TGTGCCAACCCAGGGGCGCCTGACACCGGGGAGCTGTTTTTT. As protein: CANPGAPDTGELFF.

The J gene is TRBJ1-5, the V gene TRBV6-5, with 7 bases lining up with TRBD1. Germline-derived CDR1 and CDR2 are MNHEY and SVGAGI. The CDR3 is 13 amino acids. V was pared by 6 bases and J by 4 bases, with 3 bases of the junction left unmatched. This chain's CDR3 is CASSRQGNQPQHF. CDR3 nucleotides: TGTGCCAGCAGCAGACAGGGTAATCAGCCCCAGCATTTT.

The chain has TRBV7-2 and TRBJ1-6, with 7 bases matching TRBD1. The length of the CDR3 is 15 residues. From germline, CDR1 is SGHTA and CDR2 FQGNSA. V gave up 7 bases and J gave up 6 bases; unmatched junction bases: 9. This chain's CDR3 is CASTANRGGNSPLHF. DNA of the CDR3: TGTGCCAGCACCGCGAACAGGGGTGGTAATTCACCCCTCCACTTT.

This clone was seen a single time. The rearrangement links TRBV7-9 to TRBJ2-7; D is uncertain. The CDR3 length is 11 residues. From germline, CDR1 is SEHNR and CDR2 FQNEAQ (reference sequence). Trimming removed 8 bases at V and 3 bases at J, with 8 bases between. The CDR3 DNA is TGTGCCAGCGGCCCTTTCTACGAGCAGTACTTC. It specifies CASGPFYEQYF.

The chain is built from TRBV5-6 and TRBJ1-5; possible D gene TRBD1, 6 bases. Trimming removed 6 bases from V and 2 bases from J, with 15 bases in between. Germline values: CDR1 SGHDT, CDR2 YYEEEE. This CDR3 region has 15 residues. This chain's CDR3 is CASTTAGAGNQPQHF. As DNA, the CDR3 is TGTGCCAGCACCACCGCAGGGGCAGGCAATCAGCCCCAGCATTTT.

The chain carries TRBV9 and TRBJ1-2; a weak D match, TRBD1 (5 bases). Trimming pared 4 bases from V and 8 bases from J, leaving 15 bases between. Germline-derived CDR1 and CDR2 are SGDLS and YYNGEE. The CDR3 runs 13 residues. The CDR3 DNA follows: TGTGCCAGCAGCCCCCGGGGGGATGCCGGCTACACCTTC. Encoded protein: CASSPRGDAGYTF.

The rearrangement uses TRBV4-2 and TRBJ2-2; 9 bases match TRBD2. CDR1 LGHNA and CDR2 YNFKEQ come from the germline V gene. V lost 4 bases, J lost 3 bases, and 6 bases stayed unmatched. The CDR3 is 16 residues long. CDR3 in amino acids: CASSPKTSGDTGELFF. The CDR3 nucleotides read TGTGCCAGCAGCCCCAAGACTAGCGGAGACACCGGGGAGCTGTTTTTT.